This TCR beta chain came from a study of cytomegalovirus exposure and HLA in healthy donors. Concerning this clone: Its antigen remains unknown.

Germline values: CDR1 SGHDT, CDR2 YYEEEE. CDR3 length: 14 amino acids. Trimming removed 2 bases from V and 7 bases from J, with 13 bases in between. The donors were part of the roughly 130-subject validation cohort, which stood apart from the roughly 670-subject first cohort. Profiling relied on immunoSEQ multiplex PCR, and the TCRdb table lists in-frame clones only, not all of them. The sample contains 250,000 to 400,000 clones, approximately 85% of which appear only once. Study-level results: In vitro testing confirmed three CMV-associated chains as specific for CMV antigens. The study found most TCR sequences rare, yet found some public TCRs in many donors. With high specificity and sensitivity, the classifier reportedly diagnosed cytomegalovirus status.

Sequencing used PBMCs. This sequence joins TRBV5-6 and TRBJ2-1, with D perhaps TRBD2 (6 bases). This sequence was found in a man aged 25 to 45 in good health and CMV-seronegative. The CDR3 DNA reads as TGTGCCAGCAGCTTTGGCCTTGGGGGGAATGAGCAGTTCTTC. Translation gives CASSFGLGGNEQFF.